The sequence of this T cell receptor beta chain was determined in a study of cytomegalovirus exposure and HLA in healthy donors. Sequenced by immunoSEQ multiplex PCR; TCRdb stores in-frame clones only, minus some. The table records 55,000 to 80,000 clones, roughly 94% of them present only once. The CDR3 runs to 15 residues. Germline V gene data show CDR1 as SGHTA and CDR2 as FQGTGA. Trimming removed 2 bases from V and 4 bases from J; junction bases left unmatched: 2. This receptor was identified in a woman between 18 and 30 years old in good health and CMV-seropositive. The sequenced material came from PBMCs. The chain has TRBV7-3 and TRBJ2-1, with TRBD1 matching 10 bases. CDR3 nucleotide sequence: TGTGCCAGCAGCTTAGGGACAGGGGTTTACAATGAGCAGTTCTTC. Translated, it gives CASSLGTGVYNEQFF.